These 27 T cell receptor beta chains were all obtained from the same sample, sequenced in a study of blood T cell repertoires in COVID-19 (dated by TCRdb to 2019 to 2021). Library preparation used the immunoSEQ multiplex PCR assay. TCRdb re-hosts the immuneACCESS table, in-frame sequences only. Its copies lack some clones; in the studies checked, an unresolved V gene accounts for under half of them, and the cause for the rest is not known. The sample table shows a few hundred thousand clones, and roughly 89% are seen once. Together, the top ten hold roughly 0.96% of the sample. Source material: peripheral blood. The receptors here all came from a woman aged 40 to 49 who had recovered from COVID-19.

The chain has TRBV24-1 and TRBJ2-2; weak D call: TRBD2 (5 bases). Between the trimmed V and J ends, which lost 3 bases and 2 bases, there was a span of 12 bases. The CDR3 has 16 amino acids. Germline V gene data show CDR1 as KGHDR and CDR2 as SFDVKD. The CDR3 reads CATSDSVPGNTGELFF. As DNA, the CDR3 is TGTGCCACCAGTGATAGCGTCCCGGGAAACACCGGGGAGCTGTTTTTT.

This sequence joins TRBV10-3 and TRBJ2-7; D not resolved. V lost 2 bases and J 5 bases, leaving 10 bases between the germline ends. The CDR3 covers 13 residues. Germline CDR1 is ENHRY and CDR2 is SYGVKD. Written as DNA, the CDR3 is TGTGCCATCAGTGAGCGCTCCAGGCACGAGCAGTACTTC. It yields the protein CAISERSRHEQYF.

CDR3 sequence (DNA): TGTGCCAGCAGCGATAATCCCCCGGGACAGCTAAAGAACCAAGAGACCCAGTACTTC. Its translation: CASSDNPPGQLKNQETQYF. The V and J genes are TRBV7-8 and TRBJ2-5, with 7 bases lining up with TRBD1. The J segment lost 0 bases and the V segment lost 5 bases, leaving 18 bases of the junction unmatched. CDR1 is SGHVS, CDR2 FQNEAQ, per germline. This CDR3 region has 19 residues. Drawing the rest from reference TRBV7-8 and TRBJ2-5, the complete variable domain is GAGVSQSPRYKVAKRGQDVALRCDPISGHVSLFWYQQALGQGPEFLTYFQNEAQLDKSGLPSDRFFAERPEGSVSTLKIQRTQQEDSAVYLCASSDNPPGQLKNQETQYFGPGTRLLVL.

The chain carries TRBV29-1 and TRBJ2-3; tentatively, D is TRBD2 (6 bases). The ends were cut back, 3 bases at V and 0 bases at J, with 13 bases in the middle. This CDR3 is built from 15 residues. Per the germline V gene, CDR1 is SQVTM and CDR2 is ANQGSEA. CDR3 sequence: CSVDGGVTSTDTQYF. The CDR3 DNA reads TGCAGCGTTGACGGCGGGGTGACTAGCACAGATACGCAGTATTTT.

V gene TRBV11-3 combines with J gene TRBJ2-7; 7 nucleotides match TRBD2. The CDR3 is 14 residues long. The V segment lost 1 base and the J segment 2 bases; nucleotides outside the gene matches: 2. Germline V CDR1 and CDR2: SGHNT, YENEEA. CDR3 DNA sequence: TGTGCCAGCAGCTTAGCCCTAGCGGCCTACGAGCAGTACTTC. This codes for CASSLALAAYEQYF.

The gene calls are TRBV29-1 and TRBJ2-3, with 8 bases aligning to TRBD2. The CDR3 extends over 13 amino acids. The V gene's germline CDR1 is SQVTM and CDR2 ANQGSEA. Losses at the gene ends were 4 bases for V and 5 bases for J; bases not matched to a gene: 5. The CDR3 DNA reads TGCAGCGTTGCGGGAGGGCCGGGAGATACGCAGTATTTT. As protein: CSVAGGPGDTQYF.

The chain couples TRBV12-3 or TRBV12-4 to TRBJ2-1, with 8 positions matching TRBD1. This CDR3 is 12 amino acids long. CDR3 nucleotide sequence: TGTGCGACAGGGGAGCACTACAATGAGCAGTTCTTC. Amino acid sequence: CATGEHYNEQFF.

This clone was seen once. V is TRBV28 and J is TRBJ2-2; D uncertain. This CDR3 spans 14 amino acids. Deletions cut 4 bases from V and 5 bases from J, with 11 bases between. Per germline, CDR1 MDHEN and CDR2 SYDVKM. The DNA of the CDR3 is TGTGCCAGCAGTTATGGGCAACGAACCGGGGAGCTGTTTTTT. Translating gives CASSYGQRTGELFF.

The chain uses TRBV10-1 and TRBJ1-1, with 7 nucleotides matching TRBD1. This CDR3 is 14 amino acids long. The germline V gene has CDR1 WNHNN and CDR2 SYGVQD (reference sequence). Germline trimming cut 0 bases from V and 4 bases from J; bases unmatched to any gene: 2. This CDR3 reads CASSESQGVTEAFF. CDR3 DNA: TGCGCCAGCAGTGAGTCCCAGGGGGTCACTGAAGCTTTCTTT.

The chain employs TRBV5-6 and TRBJ2-1; 8 bases fit TRBD1. This CDR3 has 14 residues. J was trimmed by 8 bases and V by 4 bases; bases with no gene match: 8. The germline gives CDR1 SGHDT, CDR2 YYEEEE. The CDR3 protein is CASSLDRVGYEQFF. The CDR3 nucleotides are TGTGCCAGCAGCCTGGACAGGGTGGGTTATGAGCAGTTCTTC. Full variable domain (missing parts from reference TRBV5-6 and TRBJ2-1): DAGVTQSPTHLIKTRGQQVTLRCSPKSGHDTVSWYQQALGQGPQFIFQYYEEEERQRGNFPDRFSGHQFPNYSSELNVNALLLGDSALYLCASSLDRVGYEQFFGPGTRLTVL.

CDR3 bases: TGTGCCAGCAGTTACTCGACAGGGGCGGTCGGGGAGCTGTTTTTT. It codes for CASSYSTGAVGELFF. The chain combines TRBV6-5 with TRBJ2-2, with TRBD1 identical over 8 bases. CDR3 length: 15 residues. V trimming: 0 bases; J trimming: 7 bases; junction bases outside the gene matches: 4. Germline V gene sequence: CDR1 MNHEY, CDR2 SVGAGI.

The V gene is TRBV9, the J gene TRBJ2-3, with 15 bases aligning to TRBD2. Germline values: CDR1 SGDLS, CDR2 YYNGEE. The CDR3 sequence is 19 residues long. V lost 3 bases to trimming and J lost 3 bases; unmatched junction nucleotides: 11. The chain's CDR3 is CASSAPPGLAGGRTDTQYF. In DNA form, the CDR3 reads TGTGCCAGCAGCGCCCCCCCGGGACTAGCGGGAGGAAGGACAGATACGCAGTATTTT.

In nucleotides, the CDR3 is TGTGCCACCAGCAGAGCGGCTCAGGACTTACTGGAGACCCAGTACTTC. Its protein product is CATSRAAQDLLETQYF. The chain is built from TRBV15 and TRBJ2-5; tentatively, D is TRBD2 (5 bases). The CDR3 extends over 16 amino acids. Per the germline V gene, CDR1 is LNHNV and CDR2 is YYDKDF (reference sequence). Trimming stripped 1 base from V and 5 bases from J, with 17 bases between.

The chain carries TRBV2 and TRBJ2-5; perhaps TRBD2 as D (5 bases). The length of the CDR3 is 11 residues. Trimming shortened V by 7 bases and J by 7 bases, and 10 bases separated the two germline ends. The germline gives CDR1 SNHLY, CDR2 FYNNEI. Here the CDR3 DNA reads TGTGCCAGCAACTCAGGAGGGACCCAGTACTTC. The encoded protein is CASNSGGTQYF.

This chain uses TRBV10-3 with TRBJ2-1; D ambiguous. This CDR3 region has 13 residues. V shed 3 bases and J shed 10 bases, with 13 bases lying between them. Germline lookup yields CDR1 ENHRY and CDR2 SYGVKD. The CDR3 loop reads CAISEPSSYEQFF. DNA of the CDR3: TGTGCCATCAGTGAACCCTCTAGTTACGAGCAGTTCTTC.

The chain uses TRBV2 and TRBJ2-4; 9 bases match TRBD2. CDR3 length: 16 residues. Germline trimming cut 6 bases from V and 0 bases from J; bases unmatched to any gene: 6. CDR1 is SNHLY, CDR2 FYNNEI, per germline. The CDR3 region has the DNA TGTGCCAGCAGACGGGGGACTAGCAGAGCCAAAAACATTCAGTACTTC. It codes for CASRRGTSRAKNIQYF. The whole variable domain, filled in from reference TRBV2 and TRBJ2-4, reads EPEVTQTPSHQVTQMGQEVILRCVPISNHLYFYWYRQILGQKVEFLVSFYNNEISEKSEIFDDQFSVERPDGSNFTLKIRSTKLEDSAMYFCASRRGTSRAKNIQYFGAGTRLSVL.

This sequence joins TRBV15 and TRBJ2-1, with TRBD1 matching over 7 bases. V lost 2 bases, J lost 6 bases, and 7 bases stayed unmatched. Germline V lookup: CDR1 LNHNV, CDR2 YYDKDF (reference sequence). This CDR3 has 15 amino acids. CDR3 in amino acids: CATSRRQGMINEQFF. In DNA, the CDR3 is TGTGCCACCAGCAGACGACAGGGAATGATCAATGAGCAGTTCTTC.

The CDR3 coding sequence is TGTGCCAGCAGTTTAGCGGGAGGGGCCTACGAGCAGTACTTC. As protein: CASSLAGGAYEQYF. V is TRBV28 and J is TRBJ2-7, with 9 bases identical to TRBD2. J was trimmed by 2 bases and V by 2 bases; bases with no gene match: 1. Germline V gene sequence: CDR1 MDHEN, CDR2 SYDVKM. This CDR3 has 14 amino acids.

The chain is built from TRBV27 and TRBJ2-3, with 7 bases aligning to TRBD2. The V segment lost 5 bases and the J segment 2 bases; nucleotides outside the gene matches: 7. Germline CDR1 MNHEY, CDR2 SMNVEV (reference sequence). The CDR3 spans 15 residues. CDR3 amino acids: CASSPQAGITDTQYF. The CDR3 region has the DNA TGTGCCAGCAGTCCGCAAGCGGGAATCACAGATACGCAGTATTTT.

This chain joins TRBV5-8 and TRBJ2-1; 11 nucleotides align to TRBD2. The CDR3 contains 17 residues. V lost 3 bases and J lost 0; bases outside the gene matches: 5. Germline V gene data show CDR1 as SGHTS and CDR2 as YDEGEE. This CDR3 is CASSYTSGSSSYNEQFF. CDR3 bases: TGTGCCAGCAGCTACACTAGCGGGAGTTCCTCCTACAATGAGCAGTTCTTC.

On this clone itself: This may come from a read error, since a much larger clone is one base off. The rearrangement joins TRBV28 to TRBJ2-2, with 8 bases matching TRBD1. V trimming: 3 bases; J trimming: 1 base; junction bases outside the gene matches: 1. The germline V gene encodes CDR1 MDHEN and CDR2 SYDVKM. The CDR3 totals 15 residues. CDR3 residues: CASSFGTGNTGELFF. The CDR3 bases are TGTGCCAGCAGTTTCGGGACAGGGAACACCGGGGAGCTGTTTTTT.

The chain is built from TRBV5-4 and TRBJ1-2; 7 positions match TRBD1. The junction had 4 bases not matched to a gene; V was cut back by 0 bases and J by 5 bases. This CDR3 is built from 14 residues. Looked up from germline, CDR1 is SGHNT and CDR2 is YYREEE (reference sequence). This CDR3 reads CASSLEGAEYGYTF. The CDR3 bases are TGTGCCAGCAGCTTGGAGGGGGCGGAGTATGGCTACACCTTC.

The V call is TRBV27, the J call TRBJ1-2, with a tentative D call TRBD1 (6 bases). CDR1 is MNHEY and CDR2 is SMNVEV in the germline V gene (reference sequence). V lost 6 bases to trimming and J lost 6 bases, with 14 bases between them. The CDR3 is 13 amino acids. The CDR3 region has the DNA TGTGCCAGCAGAAGTGACAGGTTCCATGGCTACACCTTC. Encoded protein: CASRSDRFHGYTF.

The chain has TRBV5-4 and TRBJ2-1; 9 bases are shared with TRBD2. Germline V gene lookup returns CDR1 SGHNT and CDR2 YYREEE (reference sequence). This CDR3 spans 15 amino acids. V was pared by 0 bases and J by 5 bases, with 3 bases of the junction left unmatched. The CDR3 here is CASSLVAGVHNEQFF. The DNA of the CDR3 is TGTGCCAGCAGCTTGGTAGCGGGGGTCCACAATGAGCAGTTCTTC.

The rearrangement joins TRBV10-3 to TRBJ2-7, with 16 bases matching TRBD2. Germline V gene sequence: CDR1 ENHRY, CDR2 SYGVKD. This CDR3 has 15 amino acids. J was trimmed by 6 bases and V by 10 bases; bases with no gene match: 9. CDR3 sequence (DNA): TGTGCCACCGGGGGACTAGCGGGAGGGTCGGGCGAGCAGTACTTC. Protein sequence: CATGGLAGGSGEQYF.

The table lists this clone with a few counts. The V call is TRBV27, the J call TRBJ2-7; TRBD2 matches at 8 bases. CDR1 and CDR2 from the germline V gene are MNHEY and SMNVEV (reference sequence). V shed 3 bases and J 1 base; nucleotides not matched to a gene: 5. The length of the CDR3 is 15 residues. CDR3 sequence: CASSFLSGESYEQYF. DNA for the CDR3: TGTGCCAGCAGTTTTCTTAGCGGGGAATCCTACGAGCAGTACTTC.

This chain uses TRBV7-8 with TRBJ2-5; D is ambiguous. The CDR3 is made up of 13 amino acids. Between the trimmed V and J ends, which lost 3 bases and 5 bases, there was a span of 10 bases. Germline values: CDR1 SGHVS, CDR2 FQNEAQ. The CDR3: CASSFGPGETQYF. As DNA, the CDR3 is TGTGCCAGCAGCTTCGGCCCCGGGGAGACCCAGTACTTC.